The rows below give T cell receptor beta chains drawn from one sample of a study of regulatory T cells in long-lasting Graves disease. One entry per CDR3 protein results from TCRdb running MiXCR on the multiplex PCR reads. Of approximately 290,000 distinct CDR3 sequences in the sample, 22% were seen once. Sample: peripheral blood mononuclear cells (PBMCs), taken when the disease was refractory, from a patient treated with antithyroid drugs. The receptors here all came from a female donor with Graves disease. Each CDR3 is given with its conserved first and last residue. A D gene is named only where the DNA matches it firmly. Not every row has a clone size; where given, it reads once, few, many or a size class.

D: NA; J: TRBJ2-7; size: few; V: TRBV6-1; CDR3: CASRGPQGTHEQYF; DNA: TGTGCCAGCAGGGGGCCTCAGGGGACCCACGAGCAGTACTTC
D: TRBD2; J: TRBJ2-7; size: many; V: TRBV2; CDR3: CASSGRATYEQYF; DNA: TGTGCCAGCAGCGGGAGGGCCACCTACGAGCAGTACTTC
D: NA; J: TRBJ2-1; size: NA; V: TRBV7-9; CDR3: CASRTRDPSDEQFF; DNA: TGTGCCAGCAGAACCCGGGACCCTAGTGACGAGCAGTTCTTC
D: NA; J: TRBJ1-6; size: few; V: TRBV7-9; CDR3: CASSSHNSPLHF; DNA: TGTGCCAGCAGCTCCCATAATTCACCCCTCCACTTT
D: NA; J: TRBJ2-7; size: few; V: TRBV12-3/TRBV12-4; CDR3: CASGPSRRIYEQYF; DNA: TGTGCCAGCGGACCGAGTAGGCGGATATACGAGCAGTACTTC
D: TRBD1; J: TRBJ1-5; size: many; V: TRBV28; CDR3: CAAEGTGGGRPQHF; DNA: TGTGCCGCCGAAGGGACAGGGGGCGGGAGGCCCCAGCATTTT
D: TRBD1; J: TRBJ1-1; size: NA; V: TRBV4-3; CDR3: CASSHRPRDSEAFF; DNA: TGCGCCAGCAGCCATCGCCCCAGGGACAGTGAAGCTTTCTTT
D: NA; J: TRBJ1-4; size: few; V: TRBV7-2; CDR3: CASSFQGMGNEKLFF; DNA: TGTGCCAGCAGCTTCCAGGGGATGGGAAATGAAAAACTGTTTTTT
D: NA; J: TRBJ1-2; size: NA; V: TRBV7-2; CDR3: CASSSGRNLNYGYTF; DNA: TGTGCCAGCAGCTCTGGACGGAACCTTAACTATGGCTACACCTTC
D: NA; J: TRBJ1-1; size: NA; V: TRBV29-1; CDR3: CSVEGIGTEAFF; DNA: TGCAGCGTTGAGGGGATTGGTACTGAAGCTTTCTTT
D: NA; J: TRBJ1-1; size: many; V: TRBV28; CDR3: CASTGNTEAFF; DNA: TGTGCCAGCACAGGGAACACTGAAGCTTTCTTT
D: TRBD1; J: TRBJ1-1; size: many; V: TRBV7-2; CDR3: CASSPQGQGGTEAFF; DNA: TGTGCCAGCAGCCCGCAAGGACAGGGCGGGACTGAAGCTTTCTTT
D: NA; J: TRBJ2-1; size: few; V: TRBV6-1; CDR3: CASIMEQSYNEQFF; DNA: TGTGCCAGCATTATGGAGCAATCCTACAATGAGCAGTTCTTC
D: NA; J: TRBJ1-1; size: NA; V: TRBV6-5; CDR3: CASSYIGGTEAFF; DNA: TGTGCCAGCAGTTACATCGGCGGGACTGAAGCTTTCTTT
D: TRBD2; J: TRBJ2-7; size: few; V: TRBV6-1; CDR3: CASSELAGGPIGYEQYF; DNA: TGTGCCAGCAGTGAGCTAGCGGGAGGGCCGATCGGCTACGAGCAGTACTTC
D: TRBD1; J: TRBJ1-4; size: many; V: TRBV2; CDR3: CASSAGRGTNGTGKEKLFF; DNA: TGTGCCAGCAGTGCGGGGCGAGGGACTAACGGGACAGGGAAAGAAAAACTGTTTTTT
D: TRBD1; J: TRBJ2-7; size: few; V: TRBV6-9; CDR3: CASSSPGQGREQYF; DNA: TGTGCCAGCAGTTCCCCCGGACAGGGTCGGGAGCAGTACTTC
D: TRBD1; J: TRBJ1-6; size: NA; V: TRBV5-1; CDR3: CASSRSGTGYNSPLHF; DNA: TGCGCCAGCAGCCGCTCCGGGACAGGGTATAATTCACCCCTCCACTTT
D: NA; J: TRBJ1-5; size: NA; V: TRBV7-9; CDR3: CASSLESGSPQHF; DNA: TGTGCCAGCAGCTTAGAGTCGGGTTCGCCCCAGCATTTT
D: NA; J: TRBJ1-1; size: many; V: TRBV15; CDR3: CATSRRDGEAFF; DNA: TGTGCCACCAGCAGACGAGACGGTGAAGCTTTCTTT
D: TRBD2; J: TRBJ2-7; size: many; V: TRBV12-3/TRBV12-4; CDR3: CASSSSGRTYEQYF; DNA: TGTGCCAGCAGCTCTAGCGGGAGGACATACGAGCAGTACTTC
D: TRBD2; J: TRBJ2-5; size: many; V: TRBV6-2/TRBV6-3; CDR3: CASSTSGTLETQYF; DNA: TGTGCCAGCAGTACTAGCGGGACGTTGGAGACCCAGTACTTC
D: NA; J: TRBJ2-1; size: NA; V: TRBV11-2; CDR3: CASSRLANEQFF; DNA: TGTGCCAGCAGCCGTCTAGCTAATGAGCAGTTCTTC
D: TRBD1; J: TRBJ2-2; size: NA; V: TRBV11-2; CDR3: CASSPQDRVLAGELFF; DNA: TGTGCCAGCAGCCCCCAGGACAGGGTGTTGGCTGGGGAGCTGTTTTTT
D: NA; J: TRBJ1-5; size: many; V: TRBV10-3; CDR3: CAISEENNQPQHF; DNA: TGTGCCATCAGTGAGGAGAACAATCAGCCCCAGCATTTT
D: NA; J: TRBJ1-6; size: many; V: TRBV2; CDR3: CASSEWGGSPLHF; DNA: TGTGCCAGCAGTGAATGGGGGGGTTCACCCCTCCACTTT
D: TRBD1; J: TRBJ2-2; size: NA; V: TRBV19; CDR3: CASTKTGWTGELFF; DNA: TGTGCCAGTACTAAGACAGGGTGGACCGGGGAGCTGTTTTTT
D: NA; J: TRBJ2-5; size: many; V: TRBV3-1; CDR3: CASSHLETQYF; DNA: TGTGCCAGCAGCCATCTTGAGACCCAGTACTTC
D: TRBD2; J: TRBJ2-7; size: few; V: TRBV28; CDR3: CASTPRDYSSSYEQYF; DNA: TGTGCCAGCACCCCCCGGGACTACTCTAGCTCCTACGAGCAGTACTTC
D: NA; J: TRBJ1-1; size: once; V: TRBV19; CDR3: CAGSSTGQRAFF; DNA: TGTGCCGGTAGTTCGACGGGGCAAAGGGCTTTCTTT
D: TRBD1; J: TRBJ1-5; size: many; V: TRBV28; CDR3: CASSLYRGMVNQPQHF; DNA: TGTGCCAGCAGTCTCTACAGGGGAATGGTTAATCAGCCCCAGCATTTT
D: TRBD1; J: TRBJ2-7; size: NA; V: TRBV7-9; CDR3: CASSLGPGQGYEQYF; DNA: TGTGCCAGCAGCTTAGGTCCGGGACAGGGCTACGAGCAGTACTTC
D: TRBD1; J: TRBJ1-4; size: many; V: TRBV13; CDR3: CASSYTETGGEKLFF; DNA: TGTGCCAGCAGTTATACAGAGACAGGGGGTGAAAAACTGTTTTTT
D: NA; J: TRBJ2-7; size: many; V: TRBV28; CDR3: CAKGEQYF; DNA: TGTGCCAAAGGCGAGCAGTACTTC
D: TRBD2; J: TRBJ2-5; size: few; V: TRBV7-2; CDR3: CASSFSAGGPETQYF; DNA: TGTGCCAGCAGTTTTTCAGCGGGAGGGCCAGAGACCCAGTACTTC
D: TRBD1; J: TRBJ2-6; size: NA; V: TRBV19; CDR3: CASSTWTGRKGAGANVLTF; DNA: TGTGCCAGTAGTACCTGGACAGGGAGGAAAGGTGCTGGGGCCAACGTCCTGACTTTC
D: NA; J: TRBJ1-4; size: many; V: TRBV29-1; CDR3: CSALGAGGGNEKLFF; DNA: TGCAGCGCCCTTGGGGCAGGCGGGGGTAATGAAAAACTGTTTTTT
D: NA; J: TRBJ1-1; size: NA; V: TRBV19; CDR3: CASTSLAQGINTEAFF; DNA: TGTGCCAGTACCTCCCTTGCACAGGGAATAAACACTGAAGCTTTCTTT
D: NA; J: TRBJ1-2; size: NA; V: TRBV29-1; CDR3: CSVGEGYGYGYTF; DNA: TGCAGCGTTGGTGAGGGGTACGGCTATGGCTACACCTTC
D: NA; J: TRBJ2-7; size: few; V: TRBV12-5; CDR3: CARGTAGSPPYEQYF; DNA: TGTGCTAGGGGGACCGCGGGCTCTCCACCCTACGAGCAGTACTTC
D: NA; J: TRBJ1-2; size: few; V: TRBV4-3; CDR3: CASSQDPGQNYGYTF; DNA: TGCGCCAGCAGCCAAGATCCAGGACAGAACTATGGCTACACCTTC
D: NA; J: TRBJ1-1; size: many; V: TRBV5-1; CDR3: CASSSKPDTEAFF; DNA: TGCGCCAGCAGCTCAAAACCCGACACTGAAGCTTTCTTT
D: TRBD2; J: TRBJ2-7; size: NA; V: TRBV30; CDR3: CAWSGTGLARLKQYF; DNA: TGTGCCTGGAGTGGGACGGGACTAGCGCGTCTGAAGCAGTACTTC
D: NA; J: TRBJ2-7; size: many; V: TRBV9; CDR3: CASSVDERNYEQYF; DNA: TGTGCCAGCAGCGTAGATGAGCGCAACTACGAGCAGTACTTC
D: NA; J: TRBJ2-5; size: NA; V: TRBV20-1; CDR3: CSASETQYF; DNA: TGCAGTGCTAGCGAGACCCAGTACTTC
D: NA; J: TRBJ2-5; size: many; V: TRBV6-5; CDR3: CASSYREETQYF; DNA: TGTGCCAGCAGTTACAGAGAAGAGACCCAGTACTTC
D: NA; J: TRBJ1-5; size: many; V: TRBV30; CDR3: CAWSVWASNQPQHF; DNA: TGTGCCTGGAGTGTCTGGGCTAGCAATCAGCCCCAGCATTTT